One sample yielded the 19 T cell receptor beta chains listed below, sequenced in a study of shared clonotypes between healthy human individuals. Profiling relied on immunoSEQ multiplex PCR, and the TCRdb table lists in-frame clones only, not all of them. The sample records over 1.4 million clones, approximately 96% being singletons. Sequenced input: naive CD4+ T cells sorted from blood. Subset given: CD45RA+ positively selected. All receptors come from a man aged 25-45 years in good health.

This clone occurred once. V usage is TRBV5-6 and J usage is TRBJ2-7; tentative D call: TRBD2 (5 bases). Germline V gene lookup returns CDR1 SGHDT and CDR2 YYEEEE. Trimming stripped 2 bases from V and 7 bases from J, with 19 bases between. The CDR3 covers 15 residues. CDR3 protein: CASSFVEGLTGEQYF. CDR3 sequence (DNA): TGTGCCAGCAGCTTCGTGGAAGGACTTACGGGGGAGCAGTACTTC.

The V call is TRBV18, the J call TRBJ2-3, with 7 bases matching TRBD2. Per germline, CDR1 KGHSH and CDR2 LQKENI. This CDR3 is 16 amino acids long. The V gene end was trimmed by 5 bases and the J gene end by 0 bases; junction bases not matched to a gene: 8. The CDR3 is CASSAQGLPSTDTQYF. In DNA form, the CDR3 reads TGTGCCAGCTCAGCCCAGGGACTACCTAGCACAGATACGCAGTATTTT. The complete variable domain, with remaining parts taken from reference TRBV18 and TRBJ2-3, reads NAGVMQNPRHLVRRRGQEARLRCSPMKGHSHVYWYRQLPEEGLKFMVYLQKENIIDESGMPKERFSAEFPKEGPSILRIQQVVRGDSAAYFCASSAQGLPSTDTQYFGPGTRLTVL.

The chain employs TRBV5-1 and TRBJ2-1, with 13 nucleotides matching TRBD2. The V and J ends lost 4 bases and 6 bases, in that order; junction bases with no gene match: 4. This CDR3 has 15 amino acids. The V gene's germline CDR1 is SGHRS and CDR2 YFSETQ. The CDR3 region has the DNA TGCGCCAGCAGCCCGGGGACTAGCGGGGTCAATGAGCAGTTCTTC. Amino acid sequence: CASSPGTSGVNEQFF.

The V call is TRBV2, the J call TRBJ1-2; no clear D. Deletions cut 7 bases from V and 7 bases from J, with 10 bases between. Germline loops: CDR1 SNHLY, CDR2 FYNNEI. The CDR3 is made up of 11 amino acids. CDR3 in DNA: TGTGCCAGCACCGAATCTTTTGGCTACACCTTC. Protein product: CASTESFGYTF.

Written as DNA, the CDR3 is TGCGCCAGCAGCTCGGGTCTGCAACCACAGGACACTGAAGCTTTCTTT. Its protein is CASSSGLQPQDTEAFF. The rearrangement uses TRBV5-1 and TRBJ1-1; D might be TRBD1 (5 bases). The V and J ends lost 3 bases and 3 bases respectively, with 18 bases between them. This CDR3 has 16 residues. Germline CDR1 reads SGHRS; CDR2 reads YFSETQ.

This clone appeared a single time. This sample includes further DNA sequences coding for the same CDR3. The gene calls are TRBV18 and TRBJ2-7; the D is unclear. Trimming pared 1 base from V and 4 bases from J, leaving 8 bases between. Per germline, CDR1 KGHSH and CDR2 LQKENI. The CDR3 has 13 residues. The CDR3 loop is CASSPLPTYEQYF. CDR3 DNA: TGTGCCAGCTCACCACTCCCAACGTACGAGCAGTACTTC.

To note about this clone: Germline and junction disagree at one end, which may indicate a read error. This chain's CDR3 is CASSVAGSSGNTIYF. CDR3 nucleotide sequence: TGTGCCAGCAGCGTAGCAGGGAGCTCTGGAAACACCATATATTTT. The rearrangement joins TRBV7-2 to TRBJ1-3; tentative D call: TRBD1 (5 bases). CDR1 and CDR2 from the germline V gene are SGHTA and FQGNSA. This CDR3 has 15 residues. The whole variable domain, filled in from reference TRBV7-2 and TRBJ1-3, reads GAGVSQSPSNKVTEKGKDVELRCDPISGHTALYWYRQSLGQGLEFLIYFQGNSAPDKSGLPSDRFSAERTGGSVSTLTIQRTQQEDSAVYLCASSVAGSSGNTIYFGEGSWLTVV.

The chain links TRBV5-4 to TRBJ2-1, with 9 bases fitting TRBD2. The germline CDR1 and CDR2 sequences are SGHNT and YYREEE (reference sequence). The V segment lost 0 bases and the J segment 1 base; nucleotides outside the gene matches: 8. The CDR3 contains 18 residues. CDR3 bases: TGTGCCAGCAGCTTGGGTCCTAGCGGGGCTGGGTCCTACAATGAGCAGTTCTTC. The encoded protein is CASSLGPSGAGSYNEQFF.

The chain joins TRBV29-1 to TRBJ1-5, with 7 bases identical to TRBD1. The CDR3 is made up of 14 amino acids. J gave up 0 bases and V 8 bases, and 7 bases lay outside the gene matches. In germline, CDR1 is SQVTM, CDR2 ANQGSEA. CDR3 nucleotide sequence: TGCAGCACCTCCGGGACAGATAGCAATCAGCCCCAGCATTTT. It translates to CSTSGTDSNQPQHF.

The chain has TRBV21-1 and TRBJ2-5; no check of the table's D call, TRBD2, against the DNA was made. TRBV21-1 has pseudogene status. This CDR3 has 18 residues. CDR3 in amino acids: CASSKGASGRYRAETQYF. The CDR3 DNA reads TGTGCCAGCAGCAAAGGGGCTAGCGGGAGGTACCGGGCAGAGACCCAGTACTTC.

This clone was found once. V gene TRBV11-2 combines with J gene TRBJ1-3; D remains unclear. Germline V lookup: CDR1 SGHAT, CDR2 FQNNGV. The CDR3 is 15 amino acids. Trimming left V 2 bases short and J 6 bases short, with 14 bases between. The CDR3 nucleotides are TGTGCCAGCAGCTTAAGGTGGCAGGAGAAAAACACCATATATTTT. This sequence encodes CASSLRWQEKNTIYF.

The chain joins TRBV7-9 to TRBJ1-5; 11 bases agree with TRBD1. Germline trimming cut 8 bases from V and 6 bases from J; bases unmatched to any gene: 15. Germline CDR1 is SEHNR and CDR2 is FQNEAQ (reference sequence). The CDR3 runs to 17 residues. As DNA, the CDR3 is TGTGCCAGCGCTCGAACTGGGACAGGGGGTAAGGGTCAGCCCCAGCATTTT. Translation: CASARTGTGGKGQPQHF.

This clone was detected once. V is TRBV19 and J is TRBJ1-5; unclear D gene. The length of the CDR3 is 12 residues. Trimming removed 8 bases at V and 6 bases at J, with 11 bases between. Looked up from germline, CDR1 is LNHDA and CDR2 is SQIVND (reference sequence). The CDR3 nucleotides are TGTGCCAGTCCTTCGGGCACTCAGCCCCAGCATTTT. Residues: CASPSGTQPQHF.

In its sample, this clone was seen once. The chain has TRBV28 and TRBJ1-5; TRBD1 agrees at 7 bases. Looked up from germline, CDR1 is MDHEN and CDR2 is SYDVKM. V gave up 4 bases and J gave up 6 bases; unmatched junction bases: 6. The CDR3 is made up of 14 amino acids. CDR3: CASSYRGGLQPQHF. The DNA for the CDR3 is TGTGCCAGCAGTTACAGGGGCGGTCTTCAGCCCCAGCATTTT. Based on the CDR3 plus reference TRBV28 and TRBJ1-5, the full variable domain is DVKVTQSSRYLVKRTGEKVFLECVQDMDHENMFWYRQDPGLGLRLIYFSYDVKMKEKGDIPEGYSVSREKKERFSLILESASTNQTSMYLCASSYRGGLQPQHFGDGTRLSIL.

About this clone itself: This CDR3 is also generated by other DNA sequences in the sample. The chain has TRBV5-1 and TRBJ1-5; D is unresolved. The CDR3 has 14 amino acids. Germline V gene sequence: CDR1 SGHRS, CDR2 YFSETQ. Between the trimmed V and J ends, which lost 3 bases and 5 bases, there was a span of 12 bases. CDR3 DNA: TGCGCCAGCAGCTACCGGACCGGAGATCAGCCCCAGCATTTT. Its protein product is CASSYRTGDQPQHF.

J is TRBJ1-3 and V is TRBV29-1; D gene ambiguous. Germline CDR1 SQVTM, CDR2 ANQGSEA. Trimming left V 7 bases short and J 0 bases short, with 13 bases between. This CDR3 spans 14 amino acids. The CDR3 loop reads CSAKGATSGNTIYF. As DNA, the CDR3 is TGCAGCGCAAAGGGAGCTACCTCTGGAAACACCATATATTTT.

The chain carries TRBV30 and TRBJ1-2, with unresolved D. The CDR3 extends over 12 amino acids. V was clipped by 0 bases and J by 8 bases, with 10 bases between them. Germline V lookup: CDR1 GTSNPN, CDR2 SVGIG (reference sequence). CDR3 nucleotide sequence: TGTGCCTGGAGTGTACAAAGTGGGGGCTACACCTTC. Protein product: CAWSVQSGGYTF.

The rearrangement joins TRBV14 to TRBJ1-1; D not resolved. The germline V and J ends were trimmed by 6 bases and 3 bases, with 8 bases remaining between them. The CDR3 is made up of 12 amino acids. Germline CDR1 reads SGHDN; CDR2 reads FVKESK. The CDR3 reads CASRLEYTEAFF. The CDR3 DNA is TGTGCCAGCAGATTGGAGTACACTGAAGCTTTCTTT.

This clone was recorded a few times. The V and J genes are TRBV5-1 and TRBJ2-1, with a tentative D call TRBD2 (7 bases). Germline-derived CDR1 and CDR2 are SGHRS and YFSETQ. The V end lost 4 bases, the J end lost 6 bases, and 17 bases lay between the germline ends. The CDR3 runs to 15 residues. The CDR3 region has the DNA TGCGCCAGCAGCACTGGGCAGGGGAGGGGCAATGAGCAGTTCTTC. Translation gives CASSTGQGRGNEQFF.